These T cell receptor beta chains were read from a single sample in a study of cytomegalovirus exposure and HLA in healthy donors. Data came from immunoSEQ multiplex PCR; TCRdb stores just in-frame clones and leaves some out. Counted here are 70,000 to 85,000 clones, approximately 60% occurring once; the ten biggest clones make up 4% to 4.5%. Sequenced input: PBMCs. These receptors were taken from a male donor in good health and CMV-seropositive. Each CDR3 is given with its conserved first and last residue. Each record gives: D gene, clone size, CDR3 length, V gene, J gene, CDR3 DNA, CDR3 protein. The D gene is left open where the match is weak. Clone size is shown for a subset of rows, as once, few, many or a class of expanded clone.

d_call: .; clone_size: .; cdr3_length: 14; v_call: TRBV6-1; j_call: TRBJ2-1; cdr3_nt: TGTGCCAGCTTGCGGCCCAGCTCCTACAATGAGCAGTTCTTC; cdr3_aa: CASLRPSSYNEQFF
d_call: TRBD1; clone_size: .; cdr3_length: 14; v_call: TRBV28; j_call: TRBJ2-3; cdr3_nt: TGTGCCAGCAGTCCTCACAGGGGGTCAGATACGCAGTATTTT; cdr3_aa: CASSPHRGSDTQYF
d_call: TRBD1; clone_size: .; cdr3_length: 15; v_call: TRBV19; j_call: TRBJ1-2; cdr3_nt: TGTGCCAGTAGTGCCCGGGACAGGGATACGTATGGCTACACCTTC; cdr3_aa: CASSARDRDTYGYTF
d_call: TRBD2; clone_size: .; cdr3_length: 17; v_call: TRBV28; j_call: TRBJ2-3; cdr3_nt: TGTGCCAGCAGTTCGAGTTTTGGCGGGAGTTGGACAGATACGCAGTATTTT; cdr3_aa: CASSSSFGGSWTDTQYF
d_call: .; clone_size: .; cdr3_length: 13; v_call: TRBV28; j_call: TRBJ2-7; cdr3_nt: TGTGCCAGCAGCCACGGGGGGCTCTACGAGCAGTACTTC; cdr3_aa: CASSHGGLYEQYF
d_call: TRBD2; clone_size: .; cdr3_length: 14; v_call: TRBV29-1; j_call: TRBJ2-7; cdr3_nt: TGCAGCGTTCTGGGGCAGCGGGATTCTCACGAGCAGTACTTC; cdr3_aa: CSVLGQRDSHEQYF
d_call: .; clone_size: .; cdr3_length: 14; v_call: TRBV7-2; j_call: TRBJ1-2; cdr3_nt: TGTGCCAGCAGCTTAGATGGGGGCCCGAGGGGCTACACCTTC; cdr3_aa: CASSLDGGPRGYTF
d_call: TRBD1; clone_size: few; cdr3_length: 14; v_call: TRBV19; j_call: TRBJ2-7; cdr3_nt: TGTGCCAGTAGTATAGGGACAGGGGATCACGAGCAGTACTTC; cdr3_aa: CASSIGTGDHEQYF
d_call: TRBD1; clone_size: .; cdr3_length: 15; v_call: TRBV9; j_call: TRBJ1-1; cdr3_nt: TGTGCCAGCAGCGCCCCTGACAGGGTGAACACTGAAGCTTTCTTT; cdr3_aa: CASSAPDRVNTEAFF
d_call: .; clone_size: .; cdr3_length: 14; v_call: TRBV11-2; j_call: TRBJ2-7; cdr3_nt: TGTGCCAGCAGCTACCGGACAAGTTTCTACGAGCAGTACTTC; cdr3_aa: CASSYRTSFYEQYF
d_call: .; clone_size: .; cdr3_length: 12; v_call: TRBV13; j_call: TRBJ1-2; cdr3_nt: TGTGCCAGCAGCTTGGCCCCTTATGGCTACACCTTC; cdr3_aa: CASSLAPYGYTF
d_call: .; clone_size: .; cdr3_length: 12; v_call: TRBV29-1; j_call: TRBJ2-7; cdr3_nt: TGCAGCGTTGGCGGGGACCTCTACGAGCAGTACTTC; cdr3_aa: CSVGGDLYEQYF
d_call: .; clone_size: .; cdr3_length: 15; v_call: TRBV7-3; j_call: TRBJ2-5; cdr3_nt: TGTGCCAGCAGCCCCACTGCGGGGCAGGGAGAGACCCAGTACTTC; cdr3_aa: CASSPTAGQGETQYF
d_call: .; clone_size: .; cdr3_length: 15; v_call: TRBV10-3; j_call: TRBJ1-6; cdr3_nt: TGTGCCATCAGTGAGTCGAGCGTTCGGAATTCACCCCTCCACTTT; cdr3_aa: CAISESSVRNSPLHF
d_call: TRBD1; clone_size: few; cdr3_length: 15; v_call: TRBV5-6; j_call: TRBJ2-7; cdr3_nt: TGTGCCAGCAGTACGGGACAGGGGCCGACCTACGAGCAGTACTTC; cdr3_aa: CASSTGQGPTYEQYF
d_call: TRBD1; clone_size: .; cdr3_length: 12; v_call: TRBV29-1; j_call: TRBJ2-5; cdr3_nt: TGCAGCGCCAGGGACAGCCAAGAGACCCAGTACTTC; cdr3_aa: CSARDSQETQYF
d_call: .; clone_size: .; cdr3_length: 15; v_call: TRBV7-2; j_call: TRBJ2-7; cdr3_nt: TGTGCCAGCAGCTTAGGGGGGGGCATCTCCTACGAGCAGTACTTC; cdr3_aa: CASSLGGGISYEQYF
d_call: TRBD1; clone_size: few; cdr3_length: 13; v_call: TRBV29-1; j_call: TRBJ2-7; cdr3_nt: TGCAGCGCGTCAGGCAGGGGGCAATACGAGCAGTACTTC; cdr3_aa: CSASGRGQYEQYF
d_call: TRBD1; clone_size: .; cdr3_length: 15; v_call: TRBV2; j_call: TRBJ1-1; cdr3_nt: TGTGCCAGCAGTGAGTCGACAGGGGGCTGGACTGAAGCTTTCTTT; cdr3_aa: CASSESTGGWTEAFF
d_call: .; clone_size: .; cdr3_length: 13; v_call: TRBV30; j_call: TRBJ1-5; cdr3_nt: TGTGCCTGGAGTGGGGGGGGGCGGCAGCCCCAGCATTTT; cdr3_aa: CAWSGGGRQPQHF
d_call: TRBD2; clone_size: .; cdr3_length: 15; v_call: TRBV7-2; j_call: TRBJ2-7; cdr3_nt: TGTGCCAGCAGCAGGACTAGCGGGAGAGGCGACGAGCAGTACTTC; cdr3_aa: CASSRTSGRGDEQYF
d_call: TRBD1; clone_size: .; cdr3_length: 14; v_call: TRBV9; j_call: TRBJ2-5; cdr3_nt: TGTGCCAGCAGCGGGGGGACAGCACAAGAGACCCAGTACTTC; cdr3_aa: CASSGGTAQETQYF
d_call: .; clone_size: .; cdr3_length: 13; v_call: TRBV18; j_call: TRBJ2-2; cdr3_nt: TGTGCCAGCTCACTGGACAGCCCCGGGGAGCTGTTTTTT; cdr3_aa: CASSLDSPGELFF
d_call: TRBD2; clone_size: .; cdr3_length: 15; v_call: TRBV7-2; j_call: TRBJ2-4; cdr3_nt: TGTGCCAGCAGCTTAACTAGCGGGAGGGAAGACATTCAGTACTTC; cdr3_aa: CASSLTSGREDIQYF
d_call: TRBD2; clone_size: .; cdr3_length: 15; v_call: TRBV30; j_call: TRBJ2-2; cdr3_nt: TGTGCCTGGAGTGTAGATCCGGGGGGCACCGGGGAGCTGTTTTTT; cdr3_aa: CAWSVDPGGTGELFF
d_call: .; clone_size: .; cdr3_length: 15; v_call: TRBV27; j_call: TRBJ2-2; cdr3_nt: TGTGCCAGCAGTTTTGGGACAATTAACACCGGGGAGCTGTTTTTT; cdr3_aa: CASSFGTINTGELFF
d_call: .; clone_size: .; cdr3_length: 15; v_call: TRBV7-2; j_call: TRBJ1-2; cdr3_nt: TGTGCCAGCAGCTTAGGCCCCAGTGAAGAATCTGGCTACACCTTC; cdr3_aa: CASSLGPSEESGYTF
d_call: TRBD1; clone_size: few; cdr3_length: 14; v_call: TRBV19; j_call: TRBJ2-7; cdr3_nt: TGTGCCAGTAGTCTGGGACAGTCCACCTACGAGCAGTACTTC; cdr3_aa: CASSLGQSTYEQYF
d_call: TRBD2; clone_size: .; cdr3_length: 14; v_call: TRBV5-1; j_call: TRBJ2-7; cdr3_nt: TGCGCCAGCAAGACTAGCGGGGGGGCTTACGAGCAGTACTTC; cdr3_aa: CASKTSGGAYEQYF
d_call: TRBD1; clone_size: few; cdr3_length: 21; v_call: TRBV29-1; j_call: TRBJ1-2; cdr3_nt: TGCAGCGTTGGGGGACCGAATCGGAGGCCTCCGGGACAGGGGGAGAACTATGGCTACACCTTC; cdr3_aa: CSVGGPNRRPPGQGENYGYTF
d_call: TRBD2; clone_size: .; cdr3_length: 15; v_call: TRBV5-4; j_call: TRBJ2-3; cdr3_nt: TGTGCCAGCAGCTTGGGGACTAGCGTGGAGGATACGCAGTATTTT; cdr3_aa: CASSLGTSVEDTQYF
d_call: .; clone_size: few; cdr3_length: 14; v_call: TRBV4-1; j_call: TRBJ2-7; cdr3_nt: TGCGCCAGCAGCCAAGAGGGGGTCAGGGGAGAGCAGTACTTC; cdr3_aa: CASSQEGVRGEQYF
d_call: .; clone_size: .; cdr3_length: 13; v_call: TRBV28; j_call: TRBJ2-7; cdr3_nt: TGTGCCAGCAGTTTAAGAGGGACCTACGAGCAGTACTTC; cdr3_aa: CASSLRGTYEQYF
d_call: TRBD2; clone_size: .; cdr3_length: 15; v_call: TRBV6-5; j_call: TRBJ2-7; cdr3_nt: TGTGCCAGCAGTTTTGGTAGCGGGAGTGCCATCGAGCAGTACTTC; cdr3_aa: CASSFGSGSAIEQYF
d_call: .; clone_size: few; cdr3_length: 14; v_call: TRBV11-2; j_call: TRBJ1-1; cdr3_nt: TGTGCCAGCAGCTTATCCGGGGGAAACACTGAAGCTTTCTTT; cdr3_aa: CASSLSGGNTEAFF
d_call: TRBD2; clone_size: .; cdr3_length: 16; v_call: TRBV30; j_call: TRBJ2-1; cdr3_nt: TGTGCCTGGAGTGTGGGACGACTAGCCTTCTACAATGAGCAGTTCTTC; cdr3_aa: CAWSVGRLAFYNEQFF
d_call: TRBD1; clone_size: .; cdr3_length: 15; v_call: TRBV6-1; j_call: TRBJ2-2; cdr3_nt: TGTGCCAGCAGTGCGCTGACAGGGTATGGCGGGGAGCTGTTTTTT; cdr3_aa: CASSALTGYGGELFF
d_call: TRBD2; clone_size: .; cdr3_length: 16; v_call: TRBV28; j_call: TRBJ2-7; cdr3_nt: TGTGCCAGCAGTCCCCCGACTTTGGCGGGAGGCTACGAGCAGTACTTC; cdr3_aa: CASSPPTLAGGYEQYF
d_call: TRBD2; clone_size: .; cdr3_length: 15; v_call: TRBV6-1; j_call: TRBJ2-3; cdr3_nt: TGTGCCAGCGGCTCTAGCGGGGGGCGCACAGATACGCAGTATTTT; cdr3_aa: CASGSSGGRTDTQYF
d_call: .; clone_size: .; cdr3_length: 14; v_call: TRBV7-8; j_call: TRBJ2-7; cdr3_nt: TGTGCCAGCAGCTTAATGGCGGTGGCCTACGAGCAGTACTTC; cdr3_aa: CASSLMAVAYEQYF
d_call: TRBD2; clone_size: .; cdr3_length: 16; v_call: TRBV19; j_call: TRBJ2-1; cdr3_nt: TGTGCCAGTAGTATAGTCGGGACTAGCCCTTACAATGAGCAGTTCTTC; cdr3_aa: CASSIVGTSPYNEQFF
d_call: .; clone_size: .; cdr3_length: 13; v_call: TRBV6-5; j_call: TRBJ1-1; cdr3_nt: TGTGCCAGCACCACCCCAGGGAACACTGAAGCTTTCTTT; cdr3_aa: CASTTPGNTEAFF
d_call: .; clone_size: .; cdr3_length: 13; v_call: TRBV6-1; j_call: TRBJ2-7; cdr3_nt: TGTGCCAGCACCCCCGTGACTCCCCCGGAGCAGTACTTC; cdr3_aa: CASTPVTPPEQYF
d_call: TRBD2; clone_size: few; cdr3_length: 15; v_call: TRBV27; j_call: TRBJ2-7; cdr3_nt: TGTGCCAGCAGTCACGGGACTAGCGGGAGTGACGAGCAGTACTTC; cdr3_aa: CASSHGTSGSDEQYF
d_call: .; clone_size: .; cdr3_length: 18; v_call: TRBV4-1; j_call: TRBJ1-4; cdr3_nt: TGCGCCAGCAGCCAAGTTCGACTGCGCGGGGGGCTGGGAGAAAAACTGTTTTTT; cdr3_aa: CASSQVRLRGGLGEKLFF
d_call: TRBD1; clone_size: .; cdr3_length: 14; v_call: TRBV19; j_call: TRBJ2-7; cdr3_nt: TGTGCCAGTAGTAGAGGGACAGCAATCTACGAGCAGTACTTC; cdr3_aa: CASSRGTAIYEQYF
d_call: .; clone_size: .; cdr3_length: 16; v_call: TRBV19; j_call: TRBJ2-2; cdr3_nt: TGTGCCAGTAGTACCCCCGGGGGGACAGGTGGGGGGGAGCTGTTTTTT; cdr3_aa: CASSTPGGTGGGELFF
d_call: TRBD1; clone_size: .; cdr3_length: 14; v_call: TRBV25-1; j_call: TRBJ1-5; cdr3_nt: TGTGCCAGCCGAGAGACAGGGTTCAATCAGCCCCAGCATTTT; cdr3_aa: CASRETGFNQPQHF
d_call: TRBD1; clone_size: few; cdr3_length: 15; v_call: TRBV19; j_call: TRBJ1-2; cdr3_nt: TGTGCCAGTACCCCCATACAGGGGGACGGTGGTGGCTACACCTTC; cdr3_aa: CASTPIQGDGGGYTF
d_call: .; clone_size: .; cdr3_length: 15; v_call: TRBV5-4; j_call: TRBJ2-7; cdr3_nt: TGTGCCAGCAGCTCCCAAAGCTTGAGCTCCTACGAGCAGTACTTC; cdr3_aa: CASSSQSLSSYEQYF